The 18 T cell receptor beta chains presented below share a single source sample, sequenced in a study of blood T cell repertoires in COVID-19. Data came from immunoSEQ multiplex PCR; TCRdb stores just in-frame clones and leaves some out. The sample has fewer than 350,000 clones; about nine tenths are singletons. Sequencing was carried out using PBMCs or T cells enriched from blood (not recorded which). These receptors were obtained from a woman aged 40 to 50 with acute COVID-19.

The chain joins TRBV6-5 to TRBJ1-1; 7 nucleotides match TRBD1. The CDR3 has 13 amino acids. The V gene's germline CDR1 is MNHEY and CDR2 SVGAGI. J lost 1 base, V lost 4 bases, and 0 bases had no gene match. The CDR3 DNA sequence: TGTGCCAGCAGTTGGACAGGGAACACTGAAGCTTTCTTT. It yields the protein CASSWTGNTEAFF.

The chain links TRBV11-2 to TRBJ2-4; TRBD1 might be the D (6 bases). The CDR3 extends over 19 amino acids. CDR1 SGHAT and CDR2 FQNNGV come from the germline V gene. Trimming shortened V by 6 bases and J by 0 bases, and 24 bases separated the two germline ends. CDR3 bases: TGTGCCAGCAGGGGCAGGGGTATGGTCCTAGGGGAAGCCAAAAACATTCAGTACTTC. It translates to CASRGRGMVLGEAKNIQYF.

The chain uses TRBV2 and TRBJ1-1, with D perhaps TRBD1 (5 bases). Germline values: CDR1 SNHLY, CDR2 FYNNEI. Between the trimmed V and J ends, which lost 2 bases and 4 bases, there was a span of 8 bases. This CDR3 is built from 13 residues. For the CDR3, the DNA is TGTGCCAGCAGTGAACAGGGAGGCACTGAAGCTTTCTTT. It codes for CASSEQGGTEAFF.

The CDR3 DNA follows: TGTGCCAGCAGCTCCGGGACAGGGGTAATCTACGAGCAGTACTTC. Translation gives CASSSGTGVIYEQYF. The chain has TRBV7-9 and TRBJ2-7, with TRBD1 matching 10 bases. This CDR3 spans 15 amino acids. The germline CDR1 and CDR2 sequences are SEHNR and FQNEAQ (reference sequence). The junction had 6 bases not matched to a gene; V was cut back by 4 bases and J by 3 bases.

The chain uses TRBV5-1 and TRBJ2-1, with 9 bases identical to TRBD2. The germline gives CDR1 SGHRS, CDR2 YFSETQ. This CDR3 comprises 17 residues. J gave up 0 bases and V 1 base, and 5 bases lay outside the gene matches. The CDR3 DNA sequence: TGCGCCAGCAGCTTGCACCTAGCGGGGAGCTCCTACAATGAGCAGTTCTTC. Amino acid sequence: CASSLHLAGSSYNEQFF.

This clone was picked up one time. The chain combines TRBV5-5 with TRBJ2-2, with D possibly being TRBD1 (6 bases). Trimming took 5 bases from V and 1 from J, leaving 15 bases between them. The CDR3 sequence is 16 residues long. Per germline, CDR1 SGHKS and CDR2 YYEKEE (reference sequence). For the CDR3, the DNA is TGTGCCAGCAGTTGGGACATCGCCGTGAACACCGGGGAGCTGTTTTTT. Protein product: CASSWDIAVNTGELFF.

The chain has TRBV7-6 and TRBJ1-2; no firm D call. Per the germline V gene, CDR1 is SGHVS and CDR2 is FNYEAQ. The CDR3 runs to 13 residues. The V and J ends lost 3 bases and 4 bases respectively, with 9 bases between them. The CDR3 bases are TGTGCCAGCAGCTTGGGAGGGTTCTATGGCTACACCTTC. It codes for CASSLGGFYGYTF.

The chain links TRBV5-8 to TRBJ1-4; possibly TRBD1 for D (6 bases). This CDR3 contains 16 residues. V lost 1 base and J lost 5, with 15 bases in between. Germline lookup yields CDR1 SGHTS and CDR2 YDEGEE. As DNA, the CDR3 is TGTGCCAGCAGCTTGAAATCAGGGGTCAGCAATGAAAAACTGTTTTTT. It codes for CASSLKSGVSNEKLFF.

This chain links TRBV18 with TRBJ2-7, with TRBD2 identical over 11 bases. V lost 6 bases, J lost 2 bases, and 15 bases stayed unmatched. This CDR3 is built from 18 residues. The germline V gene encodes CDR1 KGHSH and CDR2 LQKENI. The CDR3 DNA reads as TGTGCCAGCTCGTCCACCACCGGGACTAGCGGAAGGCCCTACGAGCAGTACTTC. Protein sequence: CASSSTTGTSGRPYEQYF.

This clone was found once. V is TRBV2 and J is TRBJ1-5; possibly TRBD1 for D (6 bases). Trimming pared 3 bases from V and 6 bases from J, leaving 15 bases between. From germline, CDR1 is SNHLY and CDR2 FYNNEI. The CDR3 sequence is 15 residues long. The CDR3: CASSDEGGGSQPQHF. As DNA, the CDR3 is TGTGCCAGCAGTGACGAGGGGGGAGGGAGTCAGCCCCAGCATTTT.

The chain uses TRBV6-5 and TRBJ1-6; 7 nucleotides align to TRBD1. Germline CDR1 MNHEY, CDR2 SVGAGI. J was trimmed by 7 bases and V by 4 bases; bases with no gene match: 4. The CDR3 is made up of 14 amino acids. The CDR3, as DNA: TGTGCCAGCAGTTCGCCGGGACAGAATTCACCCCTCCACTTT. Its translation: CASSSPGQNSPLHF.

The gene calls are TRBV10-3 and TRBJ1-1, with a tentative D call TRBD1 (6 bases). The CDR3 sequence is 17 residues long. Trimming stripped 3 bases from V and 1 base from J, with 18 bases between. The germline CDR1 and CDR2 sequences are ENHRY and SYGVKD. The CDR3 sequence: CAISDQSKGDGNTEAFF. CDR3 sequence (DNA): TGTGCCATCAGTGACCAGTCAAAGGGGGACGGGAACACTGAAGCTTTCTTT.

The chain has TRBV5-1 and TRBJ1-2, with 9 bases identical to TRBD1. The CDR3 runs to 16 residues. CDR1 is SGHRS, CDR2 YFSETQ, per germline. Germline trimming cut 0 bases from V and 0 bases from J; bases unmatched to any gene: 3. This CDR3 is CASSLGDRATNYGYTF. The CDR3 DNA follows: TGCGCCAGCAGCTTGGGGGACAGGGCGACTAACTATGGCTACACCTTC.

V usage is TRBV30 and J usage is TRBJ1-1, with D perhaps TRBD1 (5 bases). CDR3 size: 15 residues. Trimming shortened V by 3 bases and J by 0 bases, and 14 bases separated the two germline ends. Germline CDR1 is GTSNPN and CDR2 is SVGIG (reference sequence). As DNA, the CDR3 is TGTGCCTGGAGGACAAACAGGAGAATGAACACTGAAGCTTTCTTT. Protein: CAWRTNRRMNTEAFF.

The chain employs TRBV7-6 and TRBJ2-5, with TRBD1 matching 7 bases. V lost 5 bases, J lost 2 bases, and 5 bases stayed unmatched. CDR1 and CDR2 from the germline V gene are SGHVS and FNYEAQ. The CDR3 consists of 14 residues. The CDR3 sequence: CASSPDRIQETQYF. The CDR3 coding sequence is TGTGCCAGCAGCCCGGACAGGATACAAGAGACCCAGTACTTC.

The chain recombines TRBV19 with TRBJ2-3; 9 positions match TRBD2. This CDR3 comprises 15 residues. The V gene end was trimmed by 5 bases and the J gene end by 5 bases; junction bases not matched to a gene: 8. The germline V gene encodes CDR1 LNHDA and CDR2 SQIVND (reference sequence). The CDR3 sequence is CASSVFSGSQDTQYF. CDR3 nucleotide sequence: TGTGCCAGTAGTGTATTTAGCGGGAGTCAAGATACGCAGTATTTT.

This rearrangement joins TRBV28 to TRBJ1-2; TRBD1 matches at 8 bases. Per the germline V gene, CDR1 is MDHEN and CDR2 is SYDVKM. This CDR3 region has 15 residues. J gave up 4 bases and V 0 bases, and 4 bases lay outside the gene matches. CDR3: CASSLWDRAFYGYTF. The CDR3 nucleotides read TGTGCCAGCAGTTTATGGGACAGGGCCTTCTATGGCTACACCTTC.

The chain couples TRBV4-2 to TRBJ1-6, with D maybe TRBD1 (5 bases). V gave up 0 bases and J gave up 7 bases, with 13 bases separating them. Germline lookup yields CDR1 LGHNA and CDR2 YNFKEQ. The CDR3 totals 16 residues. The CDR3 DNA follows: TGTGCCAGCAGCCAAGATCGTCAGGGAGGGAATTCACCCCTCCACTTT. The encoded protein is CASSQDRQGGNSPLHF.